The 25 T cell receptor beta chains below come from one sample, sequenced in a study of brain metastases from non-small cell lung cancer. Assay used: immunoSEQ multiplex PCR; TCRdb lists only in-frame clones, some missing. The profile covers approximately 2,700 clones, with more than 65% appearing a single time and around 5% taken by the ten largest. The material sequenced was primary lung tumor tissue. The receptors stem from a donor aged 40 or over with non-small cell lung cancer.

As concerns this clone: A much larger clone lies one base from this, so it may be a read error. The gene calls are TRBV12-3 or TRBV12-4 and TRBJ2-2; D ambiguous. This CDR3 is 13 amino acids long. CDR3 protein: CTSSHNPTGELFF. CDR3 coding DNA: TGTACCAGCAGTCACAACCCCACCGGGGAGCTGTTTTTT.

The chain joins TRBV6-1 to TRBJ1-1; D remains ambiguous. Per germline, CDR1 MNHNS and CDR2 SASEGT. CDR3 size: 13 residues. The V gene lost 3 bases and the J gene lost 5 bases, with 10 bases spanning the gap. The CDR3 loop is CASSDQGLTEAFF. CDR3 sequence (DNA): TGTGCCAGCAGTGATCAAGGGTTGACTGAAGCTTTCTTT.

This chain's CDR3 is CASGYVNTEAFF. The CDR3 DNA is TGTGCCAGCGGGTATGTGAACACTGAAGCTTTCTTT. The chain joins TRBV2 to TRBJ1-1; no reliable D call. V was clipped by 8 bases and J by 0 bases, with 7 bases between them. Germline CDR1 is SNHLY and CDR2 is FYNNEI. The CDR3 length is 12 residues.

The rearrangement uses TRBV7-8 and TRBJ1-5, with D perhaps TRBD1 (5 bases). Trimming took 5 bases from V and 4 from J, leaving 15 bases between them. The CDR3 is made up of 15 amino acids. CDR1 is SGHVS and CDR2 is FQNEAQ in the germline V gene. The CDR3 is CASSGKLGTNQPQHF. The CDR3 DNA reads TGTGCCAGCAGCGGAAAGCTAGGGACTAATCAGCCCCAGCATTTT.

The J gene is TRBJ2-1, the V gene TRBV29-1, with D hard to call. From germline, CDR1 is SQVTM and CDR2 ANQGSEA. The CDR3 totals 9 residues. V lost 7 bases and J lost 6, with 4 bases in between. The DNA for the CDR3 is TGCAGCGCGGGCAATGAGCAGTTCTTC. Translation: CSAGNEQFF.

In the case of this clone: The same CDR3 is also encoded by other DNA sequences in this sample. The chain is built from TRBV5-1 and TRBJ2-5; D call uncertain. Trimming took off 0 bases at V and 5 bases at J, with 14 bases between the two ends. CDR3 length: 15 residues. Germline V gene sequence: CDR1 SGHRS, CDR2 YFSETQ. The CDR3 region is CASSLGQALGETQYF. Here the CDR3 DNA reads TGCGCCAGCAGCTTGGGCCAGGCCCTCGGGGAGACCCAGTACTTC.

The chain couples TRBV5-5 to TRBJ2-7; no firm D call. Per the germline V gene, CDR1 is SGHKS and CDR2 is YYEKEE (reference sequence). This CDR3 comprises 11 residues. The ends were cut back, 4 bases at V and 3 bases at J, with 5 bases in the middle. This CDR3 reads CASSPNYEQYF. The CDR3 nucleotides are TGTGCCAGCAGCCCTAACTACGAGCAGTACTTC.

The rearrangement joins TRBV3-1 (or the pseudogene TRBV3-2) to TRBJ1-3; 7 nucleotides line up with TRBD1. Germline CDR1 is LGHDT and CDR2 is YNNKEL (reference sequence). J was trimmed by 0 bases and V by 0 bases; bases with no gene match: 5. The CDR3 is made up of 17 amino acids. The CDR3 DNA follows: TGTGCCAGCAGCCAAGATGTGGCAGGGGGCTCTGGAAACACCATATATTTT. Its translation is CASSQDVAGGSGNTIYF.

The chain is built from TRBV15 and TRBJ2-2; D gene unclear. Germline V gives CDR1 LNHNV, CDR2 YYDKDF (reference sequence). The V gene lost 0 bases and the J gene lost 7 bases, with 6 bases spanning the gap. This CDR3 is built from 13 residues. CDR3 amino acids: CATSREVGGELFF. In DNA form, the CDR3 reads TGTGCCACCAGCAGAGAAGTGGGCGGGGAGCTGTTTTTT.

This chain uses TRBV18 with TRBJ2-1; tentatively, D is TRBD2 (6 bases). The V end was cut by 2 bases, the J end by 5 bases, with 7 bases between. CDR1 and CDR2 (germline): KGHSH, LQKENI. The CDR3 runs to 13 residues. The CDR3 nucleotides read TGTGCCAGCTCACCAAGGAGGGACAATGAGCAGTTCTTC. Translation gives CASSPRRDNEQFF.

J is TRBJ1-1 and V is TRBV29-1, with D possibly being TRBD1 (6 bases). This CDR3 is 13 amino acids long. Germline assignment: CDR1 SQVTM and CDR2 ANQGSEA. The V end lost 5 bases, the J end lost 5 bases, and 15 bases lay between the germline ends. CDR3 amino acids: CSVQPGVATEAFF. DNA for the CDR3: TGCAGCGTTCAACCAGGGGTTGCTACTGAAGCTTTCTTT.

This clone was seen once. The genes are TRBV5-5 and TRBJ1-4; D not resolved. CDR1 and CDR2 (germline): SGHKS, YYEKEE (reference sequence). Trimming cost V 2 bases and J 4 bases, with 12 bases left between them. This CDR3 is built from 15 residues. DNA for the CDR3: TGTGCCAGCAGCTTATATCGGCAGGATAATGAAAAACTGTTTTTT. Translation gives CASSLYRQDNEKLFF.

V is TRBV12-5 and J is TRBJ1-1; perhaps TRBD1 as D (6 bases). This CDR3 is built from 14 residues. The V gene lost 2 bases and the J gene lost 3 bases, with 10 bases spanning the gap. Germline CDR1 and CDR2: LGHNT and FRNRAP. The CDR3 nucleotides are TGTGCTAGTGGTTTGTTCACAGGGTACACTGAAGCTTTCTTT. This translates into CASGLFTGYTEAFF. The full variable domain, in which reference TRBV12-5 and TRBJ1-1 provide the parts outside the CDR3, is DARVTQTPRHKVTEMGQEVTMRCQPILGHNTVFWYRQTMMQGLELLAYFRNRAPLDDSGMPKDRFSAEMPDATLATLKIQPSEPRDSAVYFCASGLFTGYTEAFFGQGTRLTVV.

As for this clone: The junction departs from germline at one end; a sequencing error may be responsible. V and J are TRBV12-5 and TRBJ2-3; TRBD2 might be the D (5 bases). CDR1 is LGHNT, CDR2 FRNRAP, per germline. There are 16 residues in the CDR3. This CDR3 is CASGLVTGGLTNTQYF. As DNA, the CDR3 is TGTGCTAGTGGTTTGGTAACGGGCGGGCTCACAAATACGCAGTATTTT.

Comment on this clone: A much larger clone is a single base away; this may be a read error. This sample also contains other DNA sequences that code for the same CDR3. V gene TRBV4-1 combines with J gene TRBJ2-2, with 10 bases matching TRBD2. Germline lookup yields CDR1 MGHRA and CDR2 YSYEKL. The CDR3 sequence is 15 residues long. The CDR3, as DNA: TGCGCCAGCAGTTATAGCGGGGGGAACACCGGAGAGCTGTTTTTT. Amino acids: CASSYSGGNTGELFF.

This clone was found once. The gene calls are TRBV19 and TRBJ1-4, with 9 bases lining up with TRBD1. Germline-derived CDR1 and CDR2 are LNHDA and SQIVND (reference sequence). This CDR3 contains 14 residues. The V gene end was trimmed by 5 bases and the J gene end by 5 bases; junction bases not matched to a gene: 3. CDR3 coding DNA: TGTGCCAGTAGTTTCGGGACAGGGAATGAAAAACTGTTTTTT. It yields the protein CASSFGTGNEKLFF.

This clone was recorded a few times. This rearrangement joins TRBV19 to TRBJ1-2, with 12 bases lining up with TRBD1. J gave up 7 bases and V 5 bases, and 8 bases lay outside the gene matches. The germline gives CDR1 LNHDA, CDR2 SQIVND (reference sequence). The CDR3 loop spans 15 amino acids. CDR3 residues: CASSAPGQGASGYTF. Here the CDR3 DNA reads TGTGCCAGTAGTGCTCCGGGACAGGGGGCTTCTGGCTACACCTTC.

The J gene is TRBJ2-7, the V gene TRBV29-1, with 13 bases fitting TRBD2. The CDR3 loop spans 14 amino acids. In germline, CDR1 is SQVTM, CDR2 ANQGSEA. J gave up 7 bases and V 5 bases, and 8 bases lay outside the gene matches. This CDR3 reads CSVLSGLAGWEQYF. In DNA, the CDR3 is TGCAGCGTTCTTTCGGGACTAGCGGGATGGGAGCAGTACTTC.

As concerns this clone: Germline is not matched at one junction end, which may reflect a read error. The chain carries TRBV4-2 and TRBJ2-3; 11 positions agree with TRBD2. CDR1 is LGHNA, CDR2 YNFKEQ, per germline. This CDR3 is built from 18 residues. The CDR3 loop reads CANSQGTSGILLTDTQYF. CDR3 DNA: TGTGCCAACAGCCAAGGGACTAGCGGTATCTTACTTACAGATACGCAGTATTTT.

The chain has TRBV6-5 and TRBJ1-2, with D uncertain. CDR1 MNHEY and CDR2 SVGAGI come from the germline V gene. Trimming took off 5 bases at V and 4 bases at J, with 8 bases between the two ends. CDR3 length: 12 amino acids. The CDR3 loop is CASSPRGYGYTF. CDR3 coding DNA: TGTGCCAGCAGTCCTCGCGGCTATGGCTACACCTTC.

The CDR3 reads CAISDGRGSLENEQFF. The DNA of the CDR3 is TGTGCCATCAGTGATGGGAGAGGGAGTCTAGAGAATGAGCAGTTCTTC. The V gene is TRBV10-3, the J gene TRBJ2-1; tentatively, D is TRBD2 (5 bases). The CDR3 runs to 16 residues. CDR1 and CDR2 (germline): ENHRY, SYGVKD. With 3 bases removed from V and 7 bases from J, the gap between germline ends came to 19 bases.

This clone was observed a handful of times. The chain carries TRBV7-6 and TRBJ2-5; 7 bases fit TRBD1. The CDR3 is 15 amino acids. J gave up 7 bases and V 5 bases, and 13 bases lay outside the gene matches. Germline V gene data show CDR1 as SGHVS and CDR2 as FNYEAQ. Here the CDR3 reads CASSPSSGQSPTQYF. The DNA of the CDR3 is TGTGCCAGCAGCCCCAGCTCGGGACAGTCCCCGACCCAGTACTTC.

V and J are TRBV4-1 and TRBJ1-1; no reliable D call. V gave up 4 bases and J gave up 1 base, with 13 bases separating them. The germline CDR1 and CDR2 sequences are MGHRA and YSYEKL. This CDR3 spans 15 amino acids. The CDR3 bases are TGCGCCAGCAGCCGCTACAGTGACACGAACACTGAAGCTTTCTTT. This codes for CASSRYSDTNTEAFF.

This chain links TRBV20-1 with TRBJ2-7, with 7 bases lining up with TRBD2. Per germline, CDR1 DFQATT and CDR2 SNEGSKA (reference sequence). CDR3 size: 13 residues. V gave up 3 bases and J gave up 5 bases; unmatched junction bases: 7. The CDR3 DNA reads TGCAGTGCTAGTAGGGGCGGGAGCAACGAGCAGTACTTC. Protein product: CSASRGGSNEQYF.

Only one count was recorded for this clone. CDR3 coding DNA: TGTGCCAGCAGCGACTGGGACAGCATCTCCTACGAGCAGTACTTC. Residues: CASSDWDSISYEQYF. The V and J genes are TRBV6-2 or TRBV6-3 and TRBJ2-7; TRBD1 aligns across 7 bases. Per germline, CDR1 MNHEY and CDR2 SVGEGT. V shed 6 bases, J shed 0 bases, and the junction held 8 bases outside the gene matches. There are 15 residues in the CDR3.